This is a list of T cell receptor beta chains from one sample in a study of CD8 T cells in Susac syndrome. TCRdb analysed the immunoSEQ multiplex PCR reads with MiXCR anew, one entry per CDR3 protein. The sample holds a few hundred thousand distinct CDR3 sequences; 95% are singletons and the top ten take 0.08% to 0.095%. The sample comprised CD4+ T cells from PBMCs. These receptors came from a human donor with multiple sclerosis. Both conserved end residues are trimmed from each CDR3. A row's size may be missing; if present it is once, few, many or a size class.

v_call	clone_size	j_call	cdr3_aa
TRBV6-4	once	TRBJ2-6	ASSPGPGANVLT
TRBV20-1	-	TRBJ2-2	SALWTSGSPGELF
TRBV29-1	-	TRBJ2-6	SVEQSSGANVLT
TRBV20-1	-	TRBJ2-3	SARSSGGNTDTQY
TRBV5-6	-	TRBJ2-3	ASSTLDTQY
TRBV19	-	TRBJ1-2	ASSIGAVYGYT
TRBV29-1	-	TRBJ2-7	SVEGGQGAYEQY
TRBV3-1	-	TRBJ2-5	ASSLAGGPVPQY
TRBV5-1	-	TRBJ2-4	ASSYTGAGLQY
TRBV28	-	TRBJ2-5	ASSPADRGGTQY
TRBV20-1	-	TRBJ2-4	SARDPLLAKNIQY
TRBV27	-	TRBJ2-7	ASSLNRGRAYEQY
TRBV20-1	-	TRBJ1-4	SARAARPEVGKLF
TRBV28	-	TRBJ2-1	ASSLAGGASYNEQF
TRBV6-2/TRBV6-3	-	TRBJ1-2	ASSRSEGGYT
TRBV28	-	TRBJ2-3	ASRLRLAGATDTQY
TRBV3-1	-	TRBJ2-7	ASSREDTYEQY
TRBV5-1	-	TRBJ2-3	DLTDTQY
TRBV7-2	-	TRBJ2-2	ASSLDGRSGSGTGELF
TRBV9	-	TRBJ2-2	ASSPHSAGENTGELF
TRBV7-2	-	TRBJ2-4	ASSLGRVTGNIQY
TRBV9	-	TRBJ2-1	ASSPPRGGLVYNEQF
TRBV14	once	TRBJ2-1	ASSHGLAGTYNEQF
TRBV5-6	-	TRBJ2-1	ASSAGGPDNEQF